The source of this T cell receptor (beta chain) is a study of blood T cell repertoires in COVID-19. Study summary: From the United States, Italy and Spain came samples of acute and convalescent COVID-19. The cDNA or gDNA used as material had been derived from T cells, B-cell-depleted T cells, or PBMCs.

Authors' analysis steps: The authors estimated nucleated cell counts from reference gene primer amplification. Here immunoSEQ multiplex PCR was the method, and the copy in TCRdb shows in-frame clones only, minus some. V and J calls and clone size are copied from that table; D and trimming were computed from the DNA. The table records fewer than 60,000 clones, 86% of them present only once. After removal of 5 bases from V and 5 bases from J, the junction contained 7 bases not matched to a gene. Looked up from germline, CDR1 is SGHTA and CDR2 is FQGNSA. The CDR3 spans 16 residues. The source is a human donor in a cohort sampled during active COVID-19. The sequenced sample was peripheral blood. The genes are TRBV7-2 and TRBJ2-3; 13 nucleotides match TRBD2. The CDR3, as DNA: TGTGCCAGCAGCGGCACTAGCGGGGGGGCTTTAGATACGCAGTATTTT. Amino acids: CASSGTSGGALDTQYF.